A single sample gave rise to the 2 T cell receptor beta chains below, sequenced in a study of identical twins. TCRdb re-called the 5' RACE reads through MiXCR, storing one row per CDR3 protein. This sample carries around 230,000 distinct CDR3 sequences, over 8% of them seen once, and the ten largest clones take over 4.5%. Sequencing was carried out using memory (CD45RO+) T cells sorted from blood. These receptors all come from a woman between 18 and 30 years old in good health.

Many counts were recorded for this clonotype. The rearrangement links TRBV7-9 to TRBJ1-6; D is possibly TRBD1 (5 bases). Germline V CDR1 and CDR2: SEHNR, FQNEAQ (reference sequence). Trimming stripped 0 bases from V and 5 bases from J, with 8 bases between. The CDR3 loop spans 15 amino acids. CDR3 sequence reads: CASSLAETDNSPLHF. As DNA, the CDR3 is TGTGCCAGCAGCTTAGCGGAGACAGATAATTCACCCCTCCACTTT.

This chain connects TRBV27 to TRBJ2-7; TRBD1 might be the D (6 bases). V was trimmed by 3 bases and J by 5 bases, leaving 14 bases between them. Germline V CDR1 and CDR2: MNHEY, SMNVEV (reference sequence). This CDR3 comprises 14 residues. In DNA form, the CDR3 reads TGTGCCAGCAGTTTTACTCAGGGGTCTGACGAGCAGTACTTC. Protein: CASSFTQGSDEQYF.